This T cell receptor beta chain derives from a study of cytomegalovirus exposure and HLA in healthy donors. Study conclusions and caveats: Reported performance of the classifier showed diagnosis of cytomegalovirus status with high specificity and sensitivity.

Primers for the PCR totalled 60 Vbeta and 13 Jbeta. Clones were sequenced by immunoSEQ multiplex PCR, and TCRdb holds only the in-frame ones, with some missing. The sample comprises some 160,000 clones, about three quarters of which are singletons, and approximately 5.1% rests with the top ten. As regards this clone: Its cognate antigen is unknown.

The CDR3 sequence is 15 residues long. Trimming left V 6 bases short and J 1 base short, with 16 bases between. Sample: PBMCs. The V call is TRBV5-3, the J call TRBJ1-1; D may be TRBD1 (6 bases). TRBV5-3 has ORF status, its function being uncertain. This clonotype was sampled from a man in his forties in good health and CMV-seronegative. Here the CDR3 reads CARILGGVRNTEAFF. The CDR3 DNA reads as TGTGCCAGAATCCTAGGGGGGGTGCGGAACACTGAAGCTTTCTTT.